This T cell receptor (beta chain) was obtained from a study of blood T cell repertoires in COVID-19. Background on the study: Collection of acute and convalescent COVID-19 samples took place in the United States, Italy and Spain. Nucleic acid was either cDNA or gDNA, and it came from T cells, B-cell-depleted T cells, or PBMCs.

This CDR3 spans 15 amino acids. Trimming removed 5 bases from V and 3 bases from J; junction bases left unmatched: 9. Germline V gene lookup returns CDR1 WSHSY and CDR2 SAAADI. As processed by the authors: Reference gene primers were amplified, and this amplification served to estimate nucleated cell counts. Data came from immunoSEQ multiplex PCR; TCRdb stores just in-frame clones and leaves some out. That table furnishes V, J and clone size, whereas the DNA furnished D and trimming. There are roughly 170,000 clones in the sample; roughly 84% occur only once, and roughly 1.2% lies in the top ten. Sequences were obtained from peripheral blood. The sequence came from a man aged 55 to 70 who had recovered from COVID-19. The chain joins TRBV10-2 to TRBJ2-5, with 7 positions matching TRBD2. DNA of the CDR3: TGCGCCAGCAGTCTAAGCGGGGTTCTAGAAGAGACCCAGTACTTC. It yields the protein CASSLSGVLEETQYF.